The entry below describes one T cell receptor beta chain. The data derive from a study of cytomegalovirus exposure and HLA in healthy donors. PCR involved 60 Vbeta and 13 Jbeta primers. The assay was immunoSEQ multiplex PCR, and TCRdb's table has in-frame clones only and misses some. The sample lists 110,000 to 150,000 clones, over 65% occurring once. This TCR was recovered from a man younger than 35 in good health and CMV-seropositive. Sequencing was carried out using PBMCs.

CDR3 loop: CASSTSFRGKNIQYF. CDR3 coding DNA: TGTGCCAGTAGTACGTCTTTCAGGGGCAAAAACATTCAGTACTTC. The chain combines TRBV19 with TRBJ2-4; the D gene is possibly TRBD1 (6 bases). V lost 4 bases and J lost 3, with 13 bases in between. The CDR3 loop spans 15 amino acids. The germline V gene has CDR1 LNHDA and CDR2 SQIVND (reference sequence).